This passage covers 13 T cell receptor beta chains from one sample sequenced in a study of T cells after posttransplantation cyclophosphamide. Methotrexate plus calcineurin inhibitor accompanied controls' myeloablative marrow transplants; sampling was 1 year later. Assay: immunoSEQ multiplex PCR; the TCRdb copy retains only in-frame clones and omits some. The repertoire holds approximately 21,000 clones, with approximately 86% as singletons. The starting material was PBMCs, obtained approximately 360 days after allogeneic stem cell transplant with calcineurin inhibitor and methotrexate. The receptor source for this set is a female patient under 45 who received an allogeneic stem cell transplant from an unrelated donor, was CMV-positive, and had acute and chronic GVHD. Some T cells may possibly be graft donor cells.

This clone was seen a single time. V gene TRBV5-1 combines with J gene TRBJ2-5, with D maybe TRBD2 (6 bases). The CDR3 has 15 amino acids. Germline V lookup: CDR1 SGHRS, CDR2 YFSETQ. V lost 4 bases and J 1 base, leaving 14 bases between the germline ends. In nucleotides, the CDR3 is TGCGCCAGCAGCGTCCCTAGACTAGTCCAAGAGACCCAGTACTTC. Its translation is CASSVPRLVQETQYF.

This rearrangement joins TRBV30 to TRBJ2-5, with a tentative D call TRBD1 (6 bases). The germline CDR1 and CDR2 sequences are GTSNPN and SVGIG (reference sequence). The CDR3 contains 10 residues. Trimming left V 7 bases short and J 5 bases short, with 8 bases between. The CDR3 DNA sequence: TGTGCCTCAGGGGTTGAGACCCAGTACTTC. Its translation: CASGVETQYF. Full variable domain (missing parts from reference TRBV30 and TRBJ2-5): SQTIHQWPATLVQPVGSPLSLECTVEGTSNPNLYWYRQAAGRGLQLLFYSVGIGQISSEVPQNLSASRPQDRQFILSSKKLLLSDSGFYLCASGVETQYFGPGTRLLVL.

V usage is TRBV21-1 and J usage is TRBJ2-3; the D call TRBD2 from the table was never checked on the DNA. TRBV21-1 is a known pseudogene. This CDR3 has 16 amino acids. DNA of the CDR3: TGTGCCAGCAGCGAGGGCGTCGGGAGTAATACAGATACGCAGTATTTT. Translated, it gives CASSEGVGSNTDTQYF.

The chain couples TRBV28 to TRBJ1-4; 8 bases align to TRBD1. CDR3 length: 15 amino acids. The junction had 8 bases not matched to a gene; V was cut back by 5 bases and J by 6 bases. Germline V gene sequence: CDR1 MDHEN, CDR2 SYDVKM. CDR3 sequence (DNA): TGTGCCAGCAGTCTTGCCGGGACAGGTGATGAAAAACTGTTTTTT. Translation: CASSLAGTGDEKLFF.

V and J are TRBV11-2 and TRBJ1-5; D call uncertain. There are 15 residues in the CDR3. Germline assignment: CDR1 SGHAT and CDR2 FQNNGV. The ends were cut back, 0 bases at V and 6 bases at J, with 12 bases in the middle. CDR3 sequence reads: CASSLDNRESQPQHF. The CDR3 DNA reads TGTGCCAGCAGCTTAGATAACCGGGAAAGTCAGCCCCAGCATTTT.

This clone was recorded a few times. The rearrangement joins TRBV7-2 to TRBJ1-3; D is unclear. V was clipped by 1 base and J by 0 bases, with 7 bases between them. The length of the CDR3 is 15 residues. CDR1 and CDR2 from the germline V gene are SGHTA and FQGNSA. The CDR3 protein is CASSLVAVSGNTIYF. The CDR3 DNA is TGTGCCAGCAGCTTAGTCGCGGTCTCTGGAAACACCATATATTTT.

The chain has TRBV12-5 and TRBJ2-3, with D possibly being TRBD1 (6 bases). Trimming took 6 bases from V and 3 from J, leaving 19 bases between them. Per germline, CDR1 LGHNT and CDR2 FRNRAP. The length of the CDR3 is 16 residues. CDR3 sequence (DNA): TGTGCTAGTGGCCGGATGCAGGGGCTTCGGACAGATACGCAGTATTTT. Residues: CASGRMQGLRTDTQYF.

The gene calls are TRBV2 and TRBJ1-2; TRBD1 might be the D (5 bases). Trimming took off 7 bases at V and 6 bases at J, with 15 bases between the two ends. The CDR3 sequence is 13 residues long. Per germline, CDR1 SNHLY and CDR2 FYNNEI. Here the CDR3 reads CASTTQGGDGYTF. The CDR3 nucleotides read TGTGCCAGCACCACTCAGGGAGGGGATGGCTACACCTTC.

The chain couples TRBV13 to TRBJ2-1; TRBD2 matches at 11 bases. The length of the CDR3 is 15 residues. J lost 6 bases, V lost 1 base, and 2 bases had no gene match. Germline CDR1 and CDR2: PRHDT and FYEKMQ (reference sequence). The CDR3 loop is CASSLAGTSGNEQFF. CDR3 coding DNA: TGTGCCAGCAGCTTAGCCGGGACTAGCGGCAATGAGCAGTTCTTC.

This chain uses TRBV14 with TRBJ2-2; TRBD2 matches 10 bases. This CDR3 region has 16 residues. CDR1 and CDR2 (germline): SGHDN, FVKESK. With 6 bases clipped from V and 2 bases from J, the junction kept 6 bases outside the gene matches. The CDR3 DNA reads as TGTGCCAGCAGTCCACTAGCGGGGCTAAACACCGGGGAGCTGTTTTTT. Its translation: CASSPLAGLNTGELFF.

V gene TRBV10-3 combines with J gene TRBJ2-1, with 9 bases identical to TRBD2. This CDR3 is built from 16 residues. Germline-derived CDR1 and CDR2 are ENHRY and SYGVKD. Trimming cost V 7 bases and J 9 bases; bases outside gene matches: 16. The CDR3 region is CAITGQGGTSSAEQFF. Written as DNA, the CDR3 is TGTGCCATCACGGGTCAGGGTGGGACTAGCTCGGCTGAGCAGTTCTTC.

This chain joins TRBV29-1 and TRBJ2-2; D may be TRBD2 (5 bases). The CDR3 sequence is 13 residues long. V was clipped by 7 bases and J by 6 bases, with 15 bases between them. Per the germline V gene, CDR1 is SQVTM and CDR2 is ANQGSEA. The CDR3 coding sequence is TGCAGCGCCCGGCCGGGGTCTGCCGGGGAGCTGTTTTTT. Amino acids: CSARPGSAGELFF.

The chain couples TRBV4-1 to TRBJ1-5; TRBD1 agrees at 7 bases. In germline, CDR1 is MGHRA, CDR2 YSYEKL. V shed 0 bases and J 2 bases; nucleotides not matched to a gene: 4. This CDR3 is built from 16 residues. The CDR3 region is CASSQESGTGNQPQHF. CDR3 DNA sequence: TGCGCCAGCAGCCAAGAATCAGGGACAGGCAATCAGCCCCAGCATTTT.